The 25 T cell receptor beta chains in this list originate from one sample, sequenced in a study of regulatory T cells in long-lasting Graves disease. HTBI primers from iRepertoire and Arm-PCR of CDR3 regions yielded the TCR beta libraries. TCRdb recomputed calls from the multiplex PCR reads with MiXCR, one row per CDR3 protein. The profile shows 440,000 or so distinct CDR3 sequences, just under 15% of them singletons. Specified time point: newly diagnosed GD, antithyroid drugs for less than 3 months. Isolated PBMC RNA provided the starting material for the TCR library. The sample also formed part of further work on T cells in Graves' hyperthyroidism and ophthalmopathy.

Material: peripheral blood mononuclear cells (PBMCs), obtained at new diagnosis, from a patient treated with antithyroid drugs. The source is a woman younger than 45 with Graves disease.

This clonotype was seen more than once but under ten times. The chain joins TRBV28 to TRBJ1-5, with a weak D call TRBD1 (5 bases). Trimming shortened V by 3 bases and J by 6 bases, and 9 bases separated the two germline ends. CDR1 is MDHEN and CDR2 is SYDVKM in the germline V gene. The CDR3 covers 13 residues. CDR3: CASSFPGPQPQHF. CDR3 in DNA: TGTGCCAGCAGTTTCCCGGGACCTCAGCCCCAGCATTTT. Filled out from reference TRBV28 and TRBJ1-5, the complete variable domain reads DVKVTQSSRYLVKRTGEKVFLECVQDMDHENMFWYRQDPGLGLRLIYFSYDVKMKEKGDIPEGYSVSREKKERFSLILESASTNQTSMYLCASSFPGPQPQHFGDGTRLSIL.

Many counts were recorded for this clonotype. The CDR3, as DNA: TGTGCCAGCAGTTACTCACCAAACATTCAGTACTTC. As protein: CASSYSPNIQYF. This sequence joins TRBV11-2 and TRBJ2-4; D remains unclear. The germline V gene has CDR1 SGHAT and CDR2 FQNNGV. V shed 6 bases and J shed 6 bases, with 9 bases lying between them. The CDR3 has 12 amino acids.

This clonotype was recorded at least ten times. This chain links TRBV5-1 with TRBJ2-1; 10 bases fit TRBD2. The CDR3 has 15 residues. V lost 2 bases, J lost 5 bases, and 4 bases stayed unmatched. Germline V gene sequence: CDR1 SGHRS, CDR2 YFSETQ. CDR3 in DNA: TGCGCCAGCAGCTTCACCGGGACTAGCGACAATGAGCAGTTCTTC. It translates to CASSFTGTSDNEQFF. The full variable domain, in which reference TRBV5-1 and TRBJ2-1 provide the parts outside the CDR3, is KAGVTQTPRYLIKTRGQQVTLSCSPISGHRSVSWYQQTPGQGLQFLFEYFSETQRNKGNFPGRFSGRQFSNSRSEMNVSTLELGDSALYLCASSFTGTSDNEQFFGPGTRLTVL.

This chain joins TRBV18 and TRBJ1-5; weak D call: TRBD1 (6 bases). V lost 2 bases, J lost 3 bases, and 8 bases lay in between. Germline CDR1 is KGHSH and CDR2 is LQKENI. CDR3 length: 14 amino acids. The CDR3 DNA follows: TGTGCCAGCTCACCAGACAGGCCCAATCAGCCCCAGCATTTT. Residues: CASSPDRPNQPQHF. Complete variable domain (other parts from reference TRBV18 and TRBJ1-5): NAGVMQNPRHLVRRRGQEARLRCSPMKGHSHVYWYRQLPEEGLKFMVYLQKENIIDESGMPKERFSAEFPKEGPSILRIQQVVRGDSAAYFCASSPDRPNQPQHFGDGTRLSIL.

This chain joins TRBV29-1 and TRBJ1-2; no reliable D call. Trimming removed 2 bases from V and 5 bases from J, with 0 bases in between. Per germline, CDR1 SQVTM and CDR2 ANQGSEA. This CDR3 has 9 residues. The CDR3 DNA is TGCAGCGTTGAATATGGCTACACCTTC. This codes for CSVEYGYTF.

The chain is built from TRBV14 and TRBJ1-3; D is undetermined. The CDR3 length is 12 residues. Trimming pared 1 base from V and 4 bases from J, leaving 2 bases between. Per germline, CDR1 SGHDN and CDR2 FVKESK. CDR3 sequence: CASSQVGNTIYF. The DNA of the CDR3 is TGTGCCAGCAGCCAAGTGGGAAACACCATATATTTT.

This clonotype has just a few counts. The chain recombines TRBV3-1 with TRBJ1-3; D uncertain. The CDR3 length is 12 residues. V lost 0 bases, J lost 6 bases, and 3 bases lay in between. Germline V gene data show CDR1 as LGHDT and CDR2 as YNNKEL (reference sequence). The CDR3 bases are TGTGCCAGCAGCCAAGATCCAAACACCATATATTTT. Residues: CASSQDPNTIYF.

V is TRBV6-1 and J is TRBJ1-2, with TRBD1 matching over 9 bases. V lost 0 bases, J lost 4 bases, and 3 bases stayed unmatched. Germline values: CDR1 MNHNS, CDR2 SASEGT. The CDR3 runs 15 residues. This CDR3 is CASSEATGGGYGYTF. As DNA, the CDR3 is TGTGCCAGCAGTGAAGCGACAGGGGGTGGCTATGGCTACACCTTC.

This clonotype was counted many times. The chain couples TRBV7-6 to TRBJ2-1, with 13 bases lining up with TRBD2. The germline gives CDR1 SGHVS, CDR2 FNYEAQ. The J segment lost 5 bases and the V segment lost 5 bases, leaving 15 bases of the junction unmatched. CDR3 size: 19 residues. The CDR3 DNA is TGTGCCAGCAGCCCCTGGACTAGCGGGAGAGGTGGTGGGGACAATGAGCAGTTCTTC. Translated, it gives CASSPWTSGRGGGDNEQFF.

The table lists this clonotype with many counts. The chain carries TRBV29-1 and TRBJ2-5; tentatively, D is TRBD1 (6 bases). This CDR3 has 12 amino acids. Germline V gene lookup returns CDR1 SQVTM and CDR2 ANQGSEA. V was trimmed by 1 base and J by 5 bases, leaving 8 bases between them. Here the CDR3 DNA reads TGCAGCGTTGAAGTTCAGGGGGAGACCCAGTACTTC. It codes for CSVEVQGETQYF.

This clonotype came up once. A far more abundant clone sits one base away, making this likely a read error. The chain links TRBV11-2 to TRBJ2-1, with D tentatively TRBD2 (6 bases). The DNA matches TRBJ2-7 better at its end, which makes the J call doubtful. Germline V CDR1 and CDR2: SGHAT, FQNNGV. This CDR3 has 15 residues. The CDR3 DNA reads TGTGCCAACAGCTTAGCGCAGGGACTGTCCTACGAGCAGTACTTC. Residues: CANSLAQGLSYEQYF.

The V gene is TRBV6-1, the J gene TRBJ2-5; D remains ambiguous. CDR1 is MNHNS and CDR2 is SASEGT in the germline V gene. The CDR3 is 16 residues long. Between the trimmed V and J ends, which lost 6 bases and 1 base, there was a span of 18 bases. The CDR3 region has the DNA TGTGCCAGCAGCTGGGCAAAGGCGGTCTCCCAAGAGACCCAGTACTTC. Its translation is CASSWAKAVSQETQYF.

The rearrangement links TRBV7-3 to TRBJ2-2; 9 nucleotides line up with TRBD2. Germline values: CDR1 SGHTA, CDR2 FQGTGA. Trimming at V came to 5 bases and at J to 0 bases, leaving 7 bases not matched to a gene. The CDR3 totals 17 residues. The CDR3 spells CASSRDLAGANTGELFF. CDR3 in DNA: TGTGCCAGCAGCCGAGATTTAGCGGGAGCGAACACCGGGGAGCTGTTTTTT.

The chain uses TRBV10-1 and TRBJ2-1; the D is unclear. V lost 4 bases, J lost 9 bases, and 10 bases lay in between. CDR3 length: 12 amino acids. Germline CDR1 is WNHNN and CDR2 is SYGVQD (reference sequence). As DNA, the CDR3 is TGCGCCAGCAGTGCCGCTGGCGGTGAGCAGTTCTTC. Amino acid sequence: CASSAAGGEQFF.

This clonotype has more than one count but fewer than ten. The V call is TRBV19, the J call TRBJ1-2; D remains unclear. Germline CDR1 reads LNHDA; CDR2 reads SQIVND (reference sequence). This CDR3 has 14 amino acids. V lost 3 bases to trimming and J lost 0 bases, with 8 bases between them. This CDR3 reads CASSMSGTNYGYTF. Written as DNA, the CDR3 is TGTGCCAGTAGTATGTCCGGAACTAACTATGGCTACACCTTC.

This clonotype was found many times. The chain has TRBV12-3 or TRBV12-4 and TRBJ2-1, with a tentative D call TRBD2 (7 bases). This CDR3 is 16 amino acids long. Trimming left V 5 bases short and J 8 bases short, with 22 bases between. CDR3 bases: TGTGCCAGCAGTCCCAGCGGACTAGGGCAGGGGTATGAGCAGTTCTTC. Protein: CASSPSGLGQGYEQFF.

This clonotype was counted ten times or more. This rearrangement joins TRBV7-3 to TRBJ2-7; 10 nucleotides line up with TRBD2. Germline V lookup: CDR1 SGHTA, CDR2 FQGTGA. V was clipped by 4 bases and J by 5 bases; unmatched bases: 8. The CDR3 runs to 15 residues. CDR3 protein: CASSSFGTSVDEQYF. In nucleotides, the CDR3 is TGTGCCAGCAGCTCTTTCGGGACTAGCGTAGACGAGCAGTACTTC.

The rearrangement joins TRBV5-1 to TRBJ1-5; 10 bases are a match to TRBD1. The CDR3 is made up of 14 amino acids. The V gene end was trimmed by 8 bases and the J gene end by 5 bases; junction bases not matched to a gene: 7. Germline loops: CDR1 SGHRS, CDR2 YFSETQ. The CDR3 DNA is TGCGCCAGGCCGGACAGGGGGTTTGATCAGCCCCAGCATTTT. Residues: CARPDRGFDQPQHF. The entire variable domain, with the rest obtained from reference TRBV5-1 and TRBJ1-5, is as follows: KAGVTQTPRYLIKTRGQQVTLSCSPISGHRSVSWYQQTPGQGLQFLFEYFSETQRNKGNFPGRFSGRQFSNSRSEMNVSTLELGDSALYLCARPDRGFDQPQHFGDGTRLSIL.

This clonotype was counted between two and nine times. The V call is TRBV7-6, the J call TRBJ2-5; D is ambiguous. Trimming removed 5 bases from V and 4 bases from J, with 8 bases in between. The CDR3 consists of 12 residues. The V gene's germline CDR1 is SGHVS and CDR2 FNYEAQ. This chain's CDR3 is CASSEWTETQYF. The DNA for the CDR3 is TGTGCCAGCAGCGAGTGGACAGAGACCCAGTACTTC.

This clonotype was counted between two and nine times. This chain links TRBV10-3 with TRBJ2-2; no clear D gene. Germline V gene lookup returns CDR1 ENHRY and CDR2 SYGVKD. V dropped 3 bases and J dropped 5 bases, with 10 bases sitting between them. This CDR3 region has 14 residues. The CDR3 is CAISDLFVTGELFF. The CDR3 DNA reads TGTGCCATCAGTGATTTGTTCGTTACCGGGGAGCTGTTTTTT.

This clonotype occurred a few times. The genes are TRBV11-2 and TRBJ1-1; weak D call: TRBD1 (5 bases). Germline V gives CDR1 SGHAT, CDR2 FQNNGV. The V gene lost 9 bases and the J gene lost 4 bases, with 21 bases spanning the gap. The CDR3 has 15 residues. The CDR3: CASTTHPTGGTEAFF. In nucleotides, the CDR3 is TGTGCCAGTACCACCCACCCCACGGGGGGCACTGAAGCTTTCTTT.

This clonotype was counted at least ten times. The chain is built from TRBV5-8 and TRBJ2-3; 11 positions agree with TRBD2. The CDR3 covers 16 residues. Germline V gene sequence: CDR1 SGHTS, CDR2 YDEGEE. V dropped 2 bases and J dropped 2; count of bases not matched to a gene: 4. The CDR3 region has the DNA TGTGCCAGCAGCTTCACTAGCGGGAGAGTCACAGATACGCAGTATTTT. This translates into CASSFTSGRVTDTQYF.

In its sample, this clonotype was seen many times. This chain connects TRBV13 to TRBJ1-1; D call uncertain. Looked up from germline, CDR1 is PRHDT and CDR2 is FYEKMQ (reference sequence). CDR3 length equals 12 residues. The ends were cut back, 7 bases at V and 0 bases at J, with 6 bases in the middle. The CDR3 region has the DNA TGTGCCAGCAAGTACTTGAACACTGAAGCTTTCTTT. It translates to CASKYLNTEAFF.

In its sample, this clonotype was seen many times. The CDR3 DNA reads TGTGCCAGCAGCCCCGGAGGCACTGAAGCTTTCTTT. Translating it yields CASSPGGTEAFF. This chain uses TRBV19 with TRBJ1-1; unclear D gene. The CDR3 is 12 amino acids. Looked up from germline, CDR1 is LNHDA and CDR2 is SQIVND (reference sequence). Trimming stripped 9 bases from V and 4 bases from J, with 12 bases between. Supplemented by reference TRBV19 and TRBJ1-1, the full variable domain reads DGGITQSPKYLFRKEGQNVTLSCEQNLNHDAMYWYRQDPGQGLRLIYYSQIVNDFQKGDIAEGYSVSREKKESFPLTVTSAQKNPTAFYLCASSPGGTEAFFGQGTRLTVV.

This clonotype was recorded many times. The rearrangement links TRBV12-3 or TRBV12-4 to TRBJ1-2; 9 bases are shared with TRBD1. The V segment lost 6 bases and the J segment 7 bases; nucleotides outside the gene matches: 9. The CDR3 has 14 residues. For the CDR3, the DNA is TGTGCCAGCAGGGGTCGGGGACAGGGTTTTGGCTACACCTTC. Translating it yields CASRGRGQGFGYTF.